This TCR beta chain was captured in a study of shared clonotypes between healthy human individuals. This table comes from immunoSEQ multiplex PCR, and its TCRdb copy is limited to in-frame clones, with some not included. This table holds about 2.3 million clones, about 92% found once. This CDR3 spans 15 amino acids. Trimming removed 0 bases at V and 7 bases at J, with 13 bases between. Germline loops: CDR1 SNHLY, CDR2 FYNNEI. Sequencing was done on a sample of naive CD4+ T cells from PBMCs. Subset given: CD45RA+ positively selected. The chain couples TRBV2 to TRBJ1-5, with D possibly matching TRBD1 (5 bases). This receptor was obtained from a man aged 18 to 29 in good health. Some clones in this sample may be carry-over from other donors' samples. The CDR3 here is CASSEAARVGQPQHF. Here the CDR3 DNA reads TGTGCCAGCAGTGAAGCCGCCAGGGTGGGGCAGCCCCAGCATTTT.